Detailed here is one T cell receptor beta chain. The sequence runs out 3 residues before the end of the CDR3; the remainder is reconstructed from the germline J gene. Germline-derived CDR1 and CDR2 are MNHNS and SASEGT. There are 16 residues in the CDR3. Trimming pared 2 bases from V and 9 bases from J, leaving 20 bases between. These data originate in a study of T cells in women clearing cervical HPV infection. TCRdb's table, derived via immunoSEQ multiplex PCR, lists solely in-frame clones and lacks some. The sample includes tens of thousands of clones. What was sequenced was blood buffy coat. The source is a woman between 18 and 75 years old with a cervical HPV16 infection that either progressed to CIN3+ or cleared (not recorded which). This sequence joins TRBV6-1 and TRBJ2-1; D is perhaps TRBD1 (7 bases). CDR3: CASSERGDRPLPEQFF. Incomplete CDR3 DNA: TGTGCCAGCAGTGAAAGGGGGGACAGACCCCTTCCTGAG.